The clone carrying this TCR beta chain was recorded a few times. Its antigen is as yet unknown. TCRdb used MiXCR to reprocess the reads, holding one entry per CDR3 protein. The table includes under 850,000 distinct CDR3 sequences, 35% to 40% detected once. The entry originates in a study of T cell repertoires in cytomegalovirus infection. The CDR3 contains 13 residues. Germline CDR1 reads SGDLS; CDR2 reads YYNGEE. The V and J ends lost 2 bases and 3 bases respectively, with 9 bases between them. Points from the study as a whole: HLA-C-restricted TCR beta clonotypes specific for CMV led the ex vivo response.

The sequenced sample consisted of PBMCs. This clonotype was sampled from a human donor in good health (CMV status not recorded). Some clones in this sample may be carry-over from other donors' samples. The V and J genes are TRBV9 and TRBJ2-7; D not certain. The CDR3 loop reads CASSVAPNYEQYF. The CDR3 DNA is TGTGCCAGCAGCGTGGCACCGAACTACGAGCAGTACTTC.